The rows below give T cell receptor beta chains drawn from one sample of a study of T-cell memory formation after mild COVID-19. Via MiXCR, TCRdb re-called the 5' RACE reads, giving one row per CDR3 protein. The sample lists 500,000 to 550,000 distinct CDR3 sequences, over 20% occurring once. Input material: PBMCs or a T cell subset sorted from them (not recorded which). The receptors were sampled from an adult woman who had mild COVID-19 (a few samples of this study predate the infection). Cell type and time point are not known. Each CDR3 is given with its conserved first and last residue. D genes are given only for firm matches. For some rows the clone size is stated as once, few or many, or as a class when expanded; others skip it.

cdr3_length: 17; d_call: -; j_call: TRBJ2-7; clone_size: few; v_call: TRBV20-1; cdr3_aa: CSARDYVTGSSFPEQYF; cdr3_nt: TGCAGTGCTAGAGATTACGTAACAGGATCCTCCTTCCCCGAGCAGTACTTC
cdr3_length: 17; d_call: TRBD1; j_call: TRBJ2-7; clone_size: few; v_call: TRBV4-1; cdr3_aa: CASSQEHWGQGHYEQYF; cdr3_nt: TGCGCCAGCAGCCAAGAACATTGGGGACAGGGACATTACGAGCAGTACTTC
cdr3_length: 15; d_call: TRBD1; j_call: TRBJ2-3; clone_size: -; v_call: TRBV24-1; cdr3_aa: CATSEPGTVADTQYF; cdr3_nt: TGTGCCACCAGTGAGCCCGGGACAGTAGCAGATACGCAGTATTTT
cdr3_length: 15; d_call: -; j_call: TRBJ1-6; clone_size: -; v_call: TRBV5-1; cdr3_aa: CASSTGGVDDSPLHF; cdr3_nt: TGCGCCAGCAGCACGGGAGGTGTAGACGATTCACCCCTCCACTTT
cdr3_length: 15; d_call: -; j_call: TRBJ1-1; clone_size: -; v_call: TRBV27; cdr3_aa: CASSSGWIPNTEAFF; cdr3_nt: TGTGCCAGCAGTTCGGGTTGGATTCCGAACACTGAAGCTTTCTTT
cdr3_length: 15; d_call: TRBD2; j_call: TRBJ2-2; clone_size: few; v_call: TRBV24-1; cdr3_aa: CATSDFGGGTGELFF; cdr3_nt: TGTGCCACCAGTGATTTTGGGGGGGGCACCGGGGAGCTGTTTTTT
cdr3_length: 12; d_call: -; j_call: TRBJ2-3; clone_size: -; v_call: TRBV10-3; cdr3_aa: CAISEREDTQYF; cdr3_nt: TGTGCCATCAGTGAGCGGGAAGATACGCAGTATTTT
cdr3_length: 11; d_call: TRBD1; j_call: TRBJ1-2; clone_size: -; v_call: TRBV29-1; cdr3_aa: CSVTGTGGYTF; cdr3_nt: TGCAGCGTGACAGGGACTGGGGGCTACACCTTC
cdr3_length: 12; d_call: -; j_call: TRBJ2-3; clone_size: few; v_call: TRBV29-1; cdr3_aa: CSVEGLTDTQYF; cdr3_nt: TGCAGCGTTGAAGGTCTCACAGATACGCAGTATTTT
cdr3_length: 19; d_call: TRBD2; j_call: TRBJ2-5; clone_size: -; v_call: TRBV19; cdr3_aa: CASSMPTLVGGRAGETQYF; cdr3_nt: TGTGCCAGTAGTATGCCGACCCTAGTCGGCGGGAGGGCCGGTGAGACCCAGTACTTC